What follows describes a single T cell receptor beta chain. Its antigen is still unknown. Base qualities are not recorded, but no much larger clone differs from it by a single base. Each donor gave one peripheral blood draw, averaging around 0.11 L, which was collected into heparinised tubes. A BD FACSAria II and a panel including CD45RO, CCR7, CD25, CD127, CD95 and CD27 were used to sort naive, central memory, regulatory and stem cell-like memory CD4+ T cells. Every sorted population had a purity above 95%. Right away, PBMCs were isolated by Lymphoprep density gradient centrifugation and were stained directly, with no culture step. So that batch effects would be minimized, each experiment stained and sorted samples in pairs, pairing one healthy donor with one patient. The cysteine opens and the phenylalanine closes a CDR3 of 14 amino acids. CDR3 DNA is the only sequence kept; it has 42 bases, read in frame from the first base. CDR1 MGHDK and CDR2 SYGVNS were looked up in the germline V gene. V is pruned by 2 bases and J by 6 bases, leaving 6 bases of the junction without a gene match.

The entire amount of isolated RNA was reverse transcribed using the High Capacity cDNA Reverse Transcription Kit, so the sequenced TCRB transcripts were expressed ones. Naive, central memory and regulatory T cell samples underwent deep immunoSEQ sequencing, averaging about 3.57 million total reads per sample. After sorted cells were lysed in RLT buffer, RNA was extracted with DNase-treated RNeasy Micro or Mini kits, with the choice depending on cell number. To prevent cross-contamination, every cell subset was processed on its own, while patient and healthy donor samples were processed together. The immunoSEQ multiplex PCR was used to amplify TCRB sequences from cDNA, generating 87-bp fragments that spanned the CDR3 region. The amplicons were sequenced using the Illumina HiSeq platform. From the authors' description of their analysis: PCR bias was computationally corrected using synthetic template baselines, reads within Hamming distance 2 were collapsed, and singletons that could not be merged were discarded. Reads were aligned against IMGT to assign V, D and J genes, CDR3 length and insertions or deletions at six rearrangement sites. Clonotype counts were normalized to sorted cell number within each subset before computing true diversity and Gini coefficients with the tcR R package. The overlap coefficient, calculated on TCRB nucleotide sequences, was used to measure repertoire sharing. Sourced from immuneACCESS, this table was stored by TCRdb with only in-frame sequences that have V and J called. A share of the clones is absent; for the studies checked, an unresolved V gene accounts for under half, and the remainder has no known explanation. Clone size and the V and J calls come from that table; the DNA yielded D and trimming. The sample profile shows 160,000 or so clones; 6.5% to 8.5% of them were found once. The biggest ten clones account for more than 0.45% of the sample.

The sample is drawn from a study of beta chain features in type 1 diabetes (dated by TCRdb to about 2018). A note on the overall study: Mean age, gender distribution, total cell number and subset yield did not differ between patients and healthy donors. Regulatory and stem cell-like memory subsets were obtained from only 8 patients and roughly eight healthy donors, while naive and central memory subsets were obtained from all 28 donors. A total of approximately 99,000,000 sorted cells were examined across all samples, and RNA yield correlated strongly with the number of cells per subset. The study compared the TCRB repertoires of sorted circulating CD4+ T cell subsets in recently diagnosed type 1 diabetes patients with those in matched healthy donors. Overall study outcomes, separate from this receptor: Patients with type 1 diabetes made fewer insertions and deleted more nucleotides at VDJ recombination sites, implying thymic rearrangement abnormalities. Naive, central memory and regulatory TCRB repertoires appeared more similar among patients than among healthy donors. HLA sub-analyses involved small numbers of individuals, so any influence of HLA type on TCRB rearrangement remained unresolved. In all four CD4+ subsets, TCRB CDR3 length was moderately but significantly shorter in type 1 diabetes patients. PCR might favor shorter templates, but patient and control samples were amplified and corrected together, so any skew would affect both groups equally. Sequencing cDNA rather than genomic DNA could over-represent highly expressing activated cells, although activation and CD3 levels did not differ between groups.

Sequenced input: central memory CD4+ T cells from blood. This receptor was identified in a woman aged 18-35 years with type 1 diabetes. The chain uses TRBV25-1 and TRBJ2-7, and TRBD2 matches 8 of the central bases. The CDR3 sequence is CASSEASGRGEQYF. The nucleotide sequence reads as follows: TGTGCCAGCAGTGAAGCAAGCGGGAGAGGCGAGCAGTACTTC.